Sequencing of this TCR beta chain was carried out in a study of cytomegalovirus exposure and HLA in healthy donors. V dropped 10 bases and J dropped 6 bases, with 15 bases sitting between them. The CDR3 is 12 amino acids. Germline V gene data show CDR1 as MNHEY and CDR2 as SMNVEV (reference sequence). Turning to this clone: Its antigen remains unknown.

TCRdb's copy holds only in-frame clones and misses some; the assay was immunoSEQ multiplex PCR. The sample shows a few hundred thousand clones, over 70% of them seen only once. The validation cohort, a group of 120 or so subjects, included the donors and was separate from the approximately 680-subject first cohort. Study-wide findings and caveats: There were fewer than 200 TCR beta chains listed as cytomegalovirus-associated.

Sequencing used PBMCs. This chain connects TRBV27 to TRBJ1-1; D not certain. The sequence derives from a woman aged 25 to 39 in good health and CMV-seropositive. The CDR3, as DNA: TGTGCCACCTGGCGGGAGGACGCTGAAGCTTTCTTT. Translating it yields CATWREDAEAFF.